This TCR beta chain was captured in a study of T cells after yellow fever vaccination. Study details: Preparing low-cell-number fractions relied on SMART-Seq v4 Ultra Low Input.

CDR3 size: 14 residues. V was pared by 3 bases and J by 2 bases, with 11 bases between. This clonotype was seen ten or more times. 5'RACE template switching produced TCR cDNA carrying a universal primer site and UMIs. TCRdb called the 5' RACE reads again in MiXCR, with one record for every CDR3 protein. The table has approximately 150,000 distinct CDR3 sequences, 7.7% seen once. The sample was CD4+ T cells sorted from PBMCs, taken 5 days after the yellow fever booster vaccination. The receptor was derived from a man younger than 45 who received the YFV17D yellow fever vaccine. The chain uses TRBV12-3 or TRBV12-4 and TRBJ2-7; tentatively, D is TRBD1 (6 bases). In DNA, the CDR3 is TGTGCCAGCAGTTTTCCGGGACAACCCTACGAGCAGTACTTC. Translation gives CASSFPGQPYEQYF.